This T cell receptor beta chain was sequenced for a study of cytomegalovirus exposure and HLA in healthy donors. Study-level points and caveats: CMV antigen specificity of a few CMV-associated chains was confirmed in vitro. A later analysis linked a missense DCLRE1C variant to TCR beta V- and J-gene trimming.

With respect to this clone: Antigen specificity is unknown.

CDR3 length: 16 amino acids. Germline CDR1 is MGHRA and CDR2 is YSYEKL. V was shortened by 1 base and J by 0 bases, with 10 bases between the two germline ends. With 60 Vbeta and 13 Jbeta primers, the PCR was carried out. The repertoire was sequenced with immunoSEQ multiplex PCR; TCRdb's copy has only in-frame clones and lacks some. Here the sample spans 100,000 to 150,000 clones, 10% to 13% being singletons. This TCR came from a woman aged 18 to 35 in good health and CMV-seropositive. This chain connects TRBV4-1 to TRBJ1-3; D not certain. The sample consisted of PBMCs. CDR3 residues: CASSQGSSGSGNTIYF. The CDR3 nucleotides are TGCGCCAGCAGCCAAGGTTCATCGGGCTCTGGAAACACCATATATTTT.